This TCR beta chain was identified in a study of T cells of healthy individuals. This clonotype was counted only a few times. The CDR3 has 15 amino acids. The germline gives CDR1 SGHNT, CDR2 YYREEE (reference sequence). The ends lost 4 bases at V and 7 bases at J; junction bases unmatched: 11. TCRdb redid the calling of the 5' RACE reads with MiXCR, one entry per CDR3 protein. This table holds around 79,000 distinct CDR3 sequences, approximately 4.8% found once. The TCR originated in a female donor in good health. V is TRBV5-4 and J is TRBJ2-1, with TRBD2 matching over 7 bases. CDR3 sequence: CASSPMGGGPNEQFF. Written as DNA, the CDR3 is TGTGCCAGCAGCCCTATGGGGGGGGGTCCTAATGAGCAGTTCTTC.